The 21 T cell receptor beta chains in this list originate from one sample, sequenced in a study of cytomegalovirus exposure and HLA in healthy donors. The primer mix had 60 Vbeta and 13 Jbeta primers. Sequencing was performed with immunoSEQ multiplex PCR; in TCRdb, only in-frame clones are kept and a portion is missing. The sample yields about 130,000 clones, roughly 74% seen once. The sample consisted of PBMCs. The source is a woman aged 50 to 60 in good health and CMV-seropositive.

This clone was detected a few times. This specimen includes other DNA sequences encoding the same CDR3. The J gene is TRBJ1-2, the V gene TRBV7-9; 9 nucleotides match TRBD1. The germline V gene encodes CDR1 SEHNR and CDR2 FQNEAQ (reference sequence). Unmatched junction bases numbered 3, after V lost 6 bases and J lost 4 bases. The CDR3 runs 13 residues. Here the CDR3 reads CASSLGQGYGYTF. The DNA of the CDR3 is TGTGCCAGCAGTTTGGGACAGGGCTATGGCTACACCTTC.

The chain joins TRBV6-6 to TRBJ2-4; D unresolved. Germline V gene sequence: CDR1 MNHNY, CDR2 SVGAGI (reference sequence). Trimming shortened V by 5 bases and J by 13 bases, and 24 bases separated the two germline ends. The CDR3 is made up of 15 amino acids. The CDR3 region is CASSASLSLRPQQYF. Here the CDR3 DNA reads TGTGCCAGCAGTGCTAGTTTGAGTTTAAGACCCCAACAGTACTTC.

This chain connects TRBV6-6 to TRBJ2-1, with a weak D call TRBD2 (6 bases). The V gene's germline CDR1 is MNHNY and CDR2 SVGAGI (reference sequence). With 2 bases removed from V and 2 bases from J, the gap between germline ends came to 10 bases. The CDR3 length is 15 residues. The CDR3 sequence is CASSYTAGPYNEQFF. CDR3 in DNA: TGTGCCAGCAGTTACACGGCGGGGCCCTACAATGAGCAGTTCTTC.

The chain joins TRBV10-1 to TRBJ2-7, with D perhaps TRBD2 (6 bases). Looked up from germline, CDR1 is WNHNN and CDR2 is SYGVQD (reference sequence). This CDR3 comprises 15 residues. Between the trimmed V and J ends, which lost 2 bases and 3 bases, there was a span of 14 bases. The CDR3 region has the DNA TGCGCCAGCAGTGAGCGGCTCGAAGCGGGCTACGAGCAGTACTTC. Protein sequence: CASSERLEAGYEQYF.

The chain is built from TRBV4-1 and TRBJ2-7; 12 bases are shared with TRBD2. This CDR3 has 18 residues. Germline values: CDR1 MGHRA, CDR2 YSYEKL. Trimming at V came to 1 base and at J to 6 bases, leaving 13 bases not matched to a gene. The CDR3 DNA is TGCGCCAGCAGCCAAGTCTTTGGTTTGCTAGCGGGGGGGCGCGAGCAGTACTTC. Translating gives CASSQVFGLLAGGREQYF.

The CDR3 DNA follows: TGTGCCAGCAGTGAGGGGGAGGGGAGGGCAGATACGCAGTATTTT. Translation gives CASSEGEGRADTQYF. The chain carries TRBV2 and TRBJ2-3; 7 bases line up with TRBD2. The CDR3 totals 15 residues. The germline V gene has CDR1 SNHLY and CDR2 FYNNEI. J gave up 4 bases and V 3 bases, and 7 bases lay outside the gene matches.

Only one count was recorded for this clone. The chain links TRBV28 to TRBJ1-2; the match to TRBD1 covers 8 bases. The CDR3 contains 13 residues. V lost 1 base to trimming and J lost 9 bases; unmatched junction nucleotides: 4. CDR1 and CDR2 (germline): MDHEN, SYDVKM. CDR3 sequence (DNA): TGTGCCAGCAGTTTATCGGCAGGGGGCAGCTACACCTTC. Its protein product is CASSLSAGGSYTF.

This chain uses TRBV7-6 with TRBJ1-4; possibly TRBD1 for D (5 bases). Trimming shortened V by 6 bases and J by 8 bases, and 16 bases separated the two germline ends. The CDR3 runs to 14 residues. CDR1 is SGHVS, CDR2 FNYEAQ, per germline. The CDR3 DNA reads as TGTGCCAGCAGACCTAGACAGTCTGGGGAAAAACTGTTTTTT. This translates into CASRPRQSGEKLFF. Full variable domain (outside the CDR3, taken from reference TRBV7-6 and TRBJ1-4): GAGVSQSPRYKVTKRGQDVALRCDPISGHVSLYWYRQALGQGPEFLTYFNYEAQQDKSGLPNDRFSAERPEGSISTLTIQRTEQRDSAMYRCASRPRQSGEKLFFGSGTQLSVL.

The CDR3 loop is CASSFQGGAGNTIYF. In DNA form, the CDR3 reads TGTGCCAGCAGCTTTCAAGGGGGTGCTGGAAACACCATATATTTT. The chain joins TRBV5-6 to TRBJ1-3; D may be TRBD1 (6 bases). V lost 2 bases and J lost 2, with 11 bases in between. Per the germline V gene, CDR1 is SGHDT and CDR2 is YYEEEE. This CDR3 contains 15 residues.

J is TRBJ2-5 and V is TRBV27, with 10 bases lining up with TRBD1. Germline-derived CDR1 and CDR2 are MNHEY and SMNVEV (reference sequence). The J segment lost 1 base and the V segment lost 4 bases, leaving 3 bases of the junction unmatched. This CDR3 is built from 15 residues. The CDR3 DNA follows: TGTGCCAGCAGTTCGGGACAGGGGAGCCAAGAGACCCAGTACTTC. Encoded protein: CASSSGQGSQETQYF.

V usage is TRBV14 and J usage is TRBJ1-1; no definite D call. The germline V gene has CDR1 SGHDN and CDR2 FVKESK. The CDR3 runs to 14 residues. Trimming shortened V by 1 base and J by 1 base, and 7 bases separated the two germline ends. This CDR3 is CASSQVSGNTEAFF. The CDR3 nucleotides read TGTGCCAGCAGCCAAGTATCAGGGAACACTGAAGCTTTCTTT.

The chain is built from TRBV11-2 and TRBJ2-7; tentative D call: TRBD1 (5 bases). CDR1 SGHAT and CDR2 FQNNGV come from the germline V gene. The CDR3 length is 14 residues. The V gene lost 5 bases and the J gene lost 2 bases, with 13 bases spanning the gap. This chain's CDR3 is CASSPTVSTYEQYF. The CDR3, as DNA: TGTGCCAGCAGCCCGACAGTAAGTACCTACGAGCAGTACTTC. The variable domain in full, completed from reference TRBV11-2 and TRBJ2-7, reads EAGVAQSPRYKIIEKRQSVAFWCNPISGHATLYWYQQILGQGPKLLIQFQNNGVVDDSQLPKDRFSAERLKGVDSTLKIQPAKLEDSAVYLCASSPTVSTYEQYFGPGTRLTVT.

V is TRBV25-1 and J is TRBJ1-5, with D maybe TRBD1 (5 bases). The CDR3 runs 14 residues. V lost 4 bases to trimming and J lost 4 bases, with 11 bases between them. The germline V gene encodes CDR1 MGHDK and CDR2 SYGVNS. CDR3 nucleotide sequence: TGTGCCAGCAGTGGAGGACAACTAAATCAGCCCCAGCATTTT. Its translation is CASSGGQLNQPQHF.

This chain links TRBV2 with TRBJ2-7; TRBD1 matches 9 bases. The CDR3 totals 14 residues. Losses at the gene ends were 4 bases for V and 4 bases for J; bases not matched to a gene: 5. Germline CDR1 reads SNHLY; CDR2 reads FYNNEI. The CDR3, as DNA: TGTGCCAGCAGTGTATGGGACAGGGAGTACGAGCAGTACTTC. It codes for CASSVWDREYEQYF.

The V and J genes are TRBV4-3 and TRBJ1-2, with 9 bases that match TRBD1. This CDR3 has 14 residues. Germline values: CDR1 LGHNA, CDR2 YSLEER. V shed 1 base and J 6 bases; nucleotides not matched to a gene: 3. The CDR3 DNA sequence: TGCGCCAGCAGCCAAGGGGACAGGGTGGATGGCTACACCTTC. Protein product: CASSQGDRVDGYTF.

The genes are TRBV9 and TRBJ2-1; 9 nucleotides align to TRBD2. Looked up from germline, CDR1 is SGDLS and CDR2 is YYNGEE. The length of the CDR3 is 15 residues. V lost 2 bases, J lost 7 bases, and 7 bases stayed unmatched. CDR3 coding DNA: TGTGCCAGCAGCGTGAATAGCGGGGGTGGGAATGAGCAGTTCTTC. It encodes CASSVNSGGGNEQFF.

The chain is built from TRBV30 and TRBJ2-7; TRBD1 matches 8 bases. V lost 1 base and J lost 3; bases outside the gene matches: 11. The CDR3 is 16 amino acids. CDR1 is GTSNPN, CDR2 SVGIG, per germline (reference sequence). The CDR3 loop reads CAWSGIGDRGIYEQYF. DNA for the CDR3: TGTGCCTGGAGTGGTATTGGAGACAGGGGTATCTACGAGCAGTACTTC.

The chain carries TRBV28 and TRBJ2-2, with D possibly TRBD2 on 5 matching bases. Per germline, CDR1 MDHEN and CDR2 SYDVKM. This CDR3 spans 14 amino acids. Trimming left V 5 bases short and J 3 bases short, with 10 bases between. CDR3 sequence: CASSDPGYTGELFF. The CDR3, as DNA: TGTGCCAGCAGTGACCCGGGGTACACCGGGGAGCTGTTTTTT. The full variable domain, with the rest looked up from reference TRBV28 and TRBJ2-2, is DVKVTQSSRYLVKRTGEKVFLECVQDMDHENMFWYRQDPGLGLRLIYFSYDVKMKEKGDIPEGYSVSREKKERFSLILESASTNQTSMYLCASSDPGYTGELFFGEGSRLTVL.

This rearrangement joins TRBV7-9 to TRBJ2-7; tentatively, D is TRBD1 (5 bases). This CDR3 region has 13 residues. Trimming cost V 1 base and J 4 bases, with 8 bases left between them. Germline-derived CDR1 and CDR2 are SEHNR and FQNEAQ (reference sequence). The CDR3 loop is CASSLDRRYEQYF. CDR3 sequence (DNA): TGTGCCAGCAGCTTAGACAGGAGATACGAGCAGTACTTC. Full variable domain (rest looked up from reference TRBV7-9 and TRBJ2-7): DTGVSQNPRHKITKRGQNVTFRCDPISEHNRLYWYRQTLGQGPEFLTYFQNEAQLEKSRLLSDRFSAERPKGSFSTLEIQRTEQGDSAMYLCASSLDRRYEQYFGPGTRLTVT.

This clone was counted only a few times. The chain joins TRBV5-1 to TRBJ2-3; D is perhaps TRBD2 (6 bases). Germline V gives CDR1 SGHRS, CDR2 YFSETQ. The CDR3 is 15 residues long. Deletions cut 6 bases from V and 1 base from J, with 15 bases between. The CDR3 sequence: CASTSGGKGTDTQYF. The CDR3 DNA is TGCGCCAGCACATCCGGGGGTAAAGGCACAGATACGCAGTATTTT.

This clone appeared once. This sequence joins TRBV27 and TRBJ2-2; 13 bases fit TRBD2. Losses at the gene ends were 8 bases for V and 4 bases for J; bases not matched to a gene: 4. There are 15 residues in the CDR3. The germline CDR1 and CDR2 sequences are MNHEY and SMNVEV (reference sequence). This CDR3 is CASATSGGTTGELFF. The CDR3 DNA reads as TGTGCCAGCGCGACTAGCGGGGGGACCACCGGGGAGCTGTTTTTT.